Given below is one T cell receptor beta chain in context. The CDR3 extends over 15 amino acids. Looked up from germline, CDR1 is MNHEY and CDR2 is SVGAGI. Between the trimmed V and J ends, which lost 7 bases and 1 base, there was a span of 16 bases. This entry is derived from a study of blood T cell repertoires in COVID-19. At the level of the study: Sources were T cells, B-cell-depleted T cells, or PBMCs; the material itself was cDNA or gDNA.

As handled by the study authors: Reference gene primers were amplified, and this amplification served to estimate nucleated cell counts. Some clones are missing from TCRdb's copy, which holds only in-frame ones; the method was immunoSEQ multiplex PCR. The DNA was the basis for D and trimming; V, J and clone size are from that table. The sample records under 250,000 clones, approximately 84% being singletons. This chain links TRBV6-5 with TRBJ2-5, with TRBD1 as a possible D gene (6 bases). The origin of this receptor is a man aged 45-65 years with active or convalescent COVID-19. The sample consisted of peripheral blood. The CDR3 bases are TGTGCCAGCATGGCCCAATTACAGGGCCAAGAGACCCAGTACTTC. Residues: CASMAQLQGQETQYF.